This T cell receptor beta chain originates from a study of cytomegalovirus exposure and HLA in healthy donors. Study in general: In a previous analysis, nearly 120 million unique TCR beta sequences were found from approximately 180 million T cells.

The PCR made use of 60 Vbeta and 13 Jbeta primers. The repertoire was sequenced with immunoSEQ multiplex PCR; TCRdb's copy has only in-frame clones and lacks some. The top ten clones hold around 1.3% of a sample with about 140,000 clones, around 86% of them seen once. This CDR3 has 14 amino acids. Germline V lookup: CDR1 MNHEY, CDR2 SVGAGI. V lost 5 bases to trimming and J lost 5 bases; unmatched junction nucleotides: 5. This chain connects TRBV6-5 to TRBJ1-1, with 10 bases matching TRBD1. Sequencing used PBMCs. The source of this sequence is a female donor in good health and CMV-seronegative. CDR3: CASSQDRGVTEAFF. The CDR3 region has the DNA TGTGCCAGCAGTCAGGACAGGGGGGTTACTGAAGCTTTCTTT.